This TCR beta chain comes out of a study of T-cell reconstitution after alpha-beta-depleted transplantation in children. Construction of the TCRbeta library involved unique molecular identifiers. Via MiXCR, TCRdb re-called the PCR reads, giving one row per CDR3 protein. The table shows about 980,000 distinct CDR3 sequences, with about 29% occurring only once. Germline trimming cut 0 bases from V and 6 bases from J; bases unmatched to any gene: 3. Germline values: CDR1 SGHRS, CDR2 YFSETQ. This CDR3 region has 15 residues. This TCR was sampled from a boy less than two years old who had a stem cell transplant for SCID, so the T cells may come from the graft donor. V usage is TRBV5-1 and J usage is TRBJ2-3, with 11 bases matching TRBD2. The sequences come from PBMCs, mostly from graft donor cells, collected 360 days after TCRalphabeta/CD19-depleted stem cell transplant. The CDR3 region is CASSLVPSGGDTQYF. For the CDR3, the DNA is TGCGCCAGCAGCTTGGTGCCTAGCGGGGGGGATACGCAGTATTTT.